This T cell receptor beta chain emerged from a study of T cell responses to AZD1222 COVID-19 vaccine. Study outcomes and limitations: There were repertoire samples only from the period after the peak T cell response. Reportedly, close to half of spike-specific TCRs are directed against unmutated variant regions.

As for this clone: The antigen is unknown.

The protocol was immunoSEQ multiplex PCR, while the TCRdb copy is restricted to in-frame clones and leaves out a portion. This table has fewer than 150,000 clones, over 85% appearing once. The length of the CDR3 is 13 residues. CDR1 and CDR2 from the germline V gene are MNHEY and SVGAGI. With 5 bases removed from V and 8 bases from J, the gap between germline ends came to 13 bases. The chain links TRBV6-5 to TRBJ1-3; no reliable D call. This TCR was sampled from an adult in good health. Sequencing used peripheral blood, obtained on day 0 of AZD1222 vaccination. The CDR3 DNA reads TGTGCCAGCAGTAAGCCAAAGGGAGACACCATATATTTT. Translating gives CASSKPKGDTIYF.